The 32 T cell receptor beta chains in this list originate from one sample, sequenced in a study of T cell responses to AZD1222 COVID-19 vaccine (dated by TCRdb to about 2021). The library came from the immunoSEQ multiplex PCR assay. TCRdb stores this immuneACCESS table with in-frame sequences only. Part of the clones is absent; in the studies checked, under half of the shortfall reflects unresolved V genes, and no reason is known for the rest. The sample profile shows 95,000 to 100,000 clones; approximately 90% of them were found once. The ten top clones hold approximately 1.2% of the sample. The time point label, as the study defines it: baseline before first vaccination. Sequenced material: peripheral blood, taken on day 0 of AZD1222 vaccination. These receptors all come from an adult in good health.

The rearrangement uses TRBV30 and TRBJ1-4; D is undetermined. The germline V gene has CDR1 GTSNPN and CDR2 SVGIG (reference sequence). V dropped 7 bases and J dropped 8 bases, with 14 bases sitting between them. The CDR3 is made up of 12 amino acids. CDR3 DNA: TGTGCCTTCCTTGGGGTGGGAGAAAAACTGTTTTTT. It translates to CAFLGVGEKLFF.

V is TRBV6-6 and J is TRBJ1-3; D is ambiguous. Germline-derived CDR1 and CDR2 are MNHNY and SVGAGI (reference sequence). The CDR3 length is 16 residues. Trimming stripped 7 bases from V and 0 bases from J, with 16 bases between. Here the CDR3 DNA reads TGTGCCAGCATGGACTCAGCCTTTTCCTCTGGAAACACCATATATTTT. Its protein product is CASMDSAFSSGNTIYF.

The rearrangement uses TRBV28 and TRBJ2-1; D gene unclear. This CDR3 comprises 11 residues. Trimming removed 2 bases at V and 7 bases at J, with 3 bases between. The germline V gene encodes CDR1 MDHEN and CDR2 SYDVKM. CDR3 sequence reads: CASSLVNEQFF. CDR3 nucleotide sequence: TGTGCCAGCAGTTTAGTAAATGAGCAGTTCTTC.

The chain employs TRBV28 and TRBJ1-5; D is ambiguous. Trimming left V 5 bases short and J 4 bases short, with 6 bases between. Germline V gives CDR1 MDHEN, CDR2 SYDVKM. The CDR3 is made up of 12 amino acids. The chain's CDR3 is CASSPVNQPQHF. CDR3 in DNA: TGTGCCAGCAGTCCAGTTAATCAGCCCCAGCATTTT.

This chain links TRBV28 with TRBJ2-5; 7 bases line up with TRBD2. The CDR3 is made up of 15 amino acids. The ends lost 1 base at V and 7 bases at J; junction bases unmatched: 9. CDR1 and CDR2 (germline): MDHEN, SYDVKM. CDR3 sequence reads: CASSLFPGGRGTQYF. The CDR3 DNA is TGTGCCAGCAGTTTATTTCCGGGGGGACGGGGGACCCAGTACTTC.

This chain joins TRBV3-1 (or the pseudogene TRBV3-2) and TRBJ2-2; D is unclear. CDR1 and CDR2 from the germline V gene are LGHDT and YNNKEL (reference sequence). The CDR3 length is 14 residues. The V gene lost 4 bases and the J gene lost 5 bases, with 11 bases spanning the gap. The CDR3 sequence: CASSLQRRTGELFF. The CDR3 coding sequence is TGTGCCAGCAGCCTACAGCGAAGGACCGGGGAGCTGTTTTTT.

The chain has TRBV4-1 and TRBJ1-6, with D uncertain. There are 16 residues in the CDR3. Trimming pared 4 bases from V and 8 bases from J, leaving 18 bases between. Germline values: CDR1 MGHRA, CDR2 YSYEKL. The CDR3 sequence is CASSRSLWVTDSPLHF. The CDR3 bases are TGCGCCAGCAGCCGAAGCCTGTGGGTCACCGATTCACCCCTCCACTTT.

The chain combines TRBV30 with TRBJ1-2; 9 bases align to TRBD1. The CDR3 extends over 13 amino acids. Per the germline V gene, CDR1 is GTSNPN and CDR2 is SVGIG (reference sequence). After removal of 0 bases from V and 12 bases from J, the junction contained 8 bases not matched to a gene. CDR3 loop: CAWSVPGQGWNTF. CDR3 nucleotide sequence: TGTGCCTGGAGTGTACCGGGACAGGGATGGAACACCTTC.

This chain connects TRBV7-9 to TRBJ1-2; D unresolved. The germline V and J ends were trimmed by 6 bases and 6 bases, with 5 bases remaining between them. The CDR3 runs to 10 residues. Per germline, CDR1 SEHNR and CDR2 FQNEAQ (reference sequence). The CDR3, as DNA: TGTGCCAGCAGTCGTAATGGCTACACCTTC. Encoded protein: CASSRNGYTF.

CDR3 in amino acids: CASSVGTDPSTDTQYF. CDR3 nucleotide sequence: TGTGCCAGCAGTGTAGGTACCGATCCTAGCACAGATACGCAGTATTTT. V and J are TRBV6-1 and TRBJ2-3, with D uncertain. V was shortened by 4 bases and J by 0 bases, with 14 bases between the two germline ends. The CDR3 totals 16 residues. Per the germline V gene, CDR1 is MNHNS and CDR2 is SASEGT.

The V and J genes are TRBV19 and TRBJ2-7; D is possibly TRBD1 or TRBD2 (5 bases each). Germline CDR1 is LNHDA and CDR2 is SQIVND (reference sequence). The CDR3 sequence is 14 residues long. The V end was cut by 6 bases, the J end by 3 bases, with 15 bases between. The CDR3 protein is CASSSRDGSYEQYF. For the CDR3, the DNA is TGTGCCAGTAGCTCCCGGGACGGTAGCTACGAGCAGTACTTC.

The gene calls are TRBV10-3 and TRBJ2-1, with 8 bases that match TRBD2. The CDR3 consists of 13 residues. After removal of 8 bases from V and 5 bases from J, the junction contained 5 bases not matched to a gene. From germline, CDR1 is ENHRY and CDR2 SYGVKD. The CDR3 loop is CAISSGGDNEQFF. As DNA, the CDR3 is TGTGCCATCTCCAGCGGGGGTGACAATGAGCAGTTCTTC.

The V and J genes are TRBV19 and TRBJ2-2, with 8 positions matching TRBD1. The junction had 3 bases not matched to a gene; V was cut back by 4 bases and J by 2 bases. CDR1 and CDR2 (germline): LNHDA, SQIVND (reference sequence). This CDR3 is 15 amino acids long. The CDR3: CASSNGQGNTGELFF. CDR3 nucleotides: TGTGCCAGTAGTAACGGACAGGGTAACACCGGGGAGCTGTTTTTT. Combining the CDR3 with reference TRBV19 and TRBJ2-2 gives the whole variable domain DGGITQSPKYLFRKEGQNVTLSCEQNLNHDAMYWYRQDPGQGLRLIYYSQIVNDFQKGDIAEGYSVSREKKESFPLTVTSAQKNPTAFYLCASSNGQGNTGELFFGEGSRLTVL.

This chain links TRBV6-4 with TRBJ2-1, with D maybe TRBD1 (6 bases). V was cut by 5 bases and J by 6 bases, with 17 bases left in between. The CDR3 contains 15 residues. Germline CDR1 MRHNA, CDR2 SNTAGT. The CDR3 coding sequence is TGTGCCAGCAGTCACAAAGGGGGTAGCAGCAATGAGCAGTTCTTC. Its protein is CASSHKGGSSNEQFF.

The chain joins TRBV24-1 to TRBJ1-5; D is possibly TRBD1 (5 bases). Trimming took off 4 bases at V and 6 bases at J, with 9 bases between the two ends. The V gene's germline CDR1 is KGHDR and CDR2 SFDVKD. This CDR3 contains 13 residues. The CDR3 bases are TGTGCCACCAGTGACGACAGTTCTCAGCCCCAGCATTTT. Translating gives CATSDDSSQPQHF.

The chain is built from TRBV11-2 and TRBJ2-5, with TRBD2 as a possible D gene (6 bases). The CDR3 totals 15 residues. V gave up 8 bases and J gave up 5 bases, with 21 bases separating them. CDR1 and CDR2 from the germline V gene are SGHAT and FQNNGV. The CDR3 DNA follows: TGTGCCAGCGCTAGGAGGGAGACTTCTCGGGAGACCCAGTACTTC. Amino acid sequence: CASARRETSRETQYF.

The chain is built from TRBV5-1 and TRBJ2-1; TRBD1 aligns across 7 bases. The germline V gene encodes CDR1 SGHRS and CDR2 YFSETQ. V lost 4 bases to trimming and J lost 9 bases; unmatched junction nucleotides: 7. CDR3 size: 13 residues. The CDR3 DNA sequence: TGCGCCAGCAGCATGGGACAGTCTACTGAGCAGTTCTTC. This sequence encodes CASSMGQSTEQFF.

The rearrangement links TRBV6-5 to TRBJ1-1; D is undetermined. Trimming left V 4 bases short and J 1 base short, with 10 bases between. CDR1 is MNHEY, CDR2 SVGAGI, per germline. The CDR3 runs 14 residues. CDR3 sequence reads: CASSSLAENTEAFF. CDR3 coding DNA: TGTGCCAGCAGTTCTCTCGCCGAGAACACTGAAGCTTTCTTT.

This chain joins TRBV6-5 and TRBJ1-5; D remains unclear. The CDR3 has 13 amino acids. Germline V gene lookup returns CDR1 MNHEY and CDR2 SVGAGI. Trimming took off 7 bases at V and 6 bases at J, with 13 bases between the two ends. The CDR3 loop is CASTTVEGQPQHF. CDR3 nucleotide sequence: TGTGCCAGCACTACAGTGGAGGGTCAGCCCCAGCATTTT.

CDR3 bases: TGTGCCACCAGCAGAGTCTACTTCGGACAGGGAGAGGGTGACACTGAAGCTTTCTTT. Translating it yields CATSRVYFGQGEGDTEAFF. The chain carries TRBV15 and TRBJ1-1; 8 positions agree with TRBD1. This CDR3 region has 19 residues. V shed 1 base, J shed 3 bases, and the junction held 16 bases outside the gene matches. The germline V gene encodes CDR1 LNHNV and CDR2 YYDKDF (reference sequence).

V gene TRBV5-1 combines with J gene TRBJ1-1, with D possibly TRBD1 on 5 matching bases. CDR3 length: 14 amino acids. The germline CDR1 and CDR2 sequences are SGHRS and YFSETQ. The ends were cut back, 2 bases at V and 3 bases at J, with 11 bases in the middle. DNA of the CDR3: TGCGCCAGCAGCTTCGGGGGTATTGACACTGAAGCTTTCTTT. Translation gives CASSFGGIDTEAFF.

In its sample, this clone was seen once. The chain uses TRBV12-3 or TRBV12-4 and TRBJ2-5; 11 nucleotides align to TRBD1. Losses at the gene ends were 10 bases for V and 5 bases for J; bases not matched to a gene: 3. CDR3 length: 12 residues. CDR3 sequence: CATRTGGETQYF. CDR3 sequence (DNA): TGTGCCACTCGGACAGGGGGCGAGACCCAGTACTTC.

V and J are TRBV7-8 and TRBJ2-7; D gene uncertain. Germline V gene data show CDR1 as SGHVS and CDR2 as FQNEAQ. The CDR3 runs to 12 residues. The ends were cut back, 5 bases at V and 2 bases at J, with 7 bases in the middle. CDR3 region: CASSPETYEQYF. CDR3 DNA sequence: TGTGCCAGCAGCCCGGAAACCTACGAGCAGTACTTC.

The V gene is TRBV14, the J gene TRBJ1-2; D may be TRBD1 (5 bases). The CDR3 extends over 15 amino acids. V lost 6 bases, J lost 4 bases, and 18 bases lay in between. Germline CDR1 and CDR2: SGHDN and FVKESK. CDR3 nucleotide sequence: TGTGCCAGCAGTCAAAATCTGGACAACCTCTATGGCTACACCTTC. Translated: CASSQNLDNLYGYTF.

The rearrangement links TRBV10-3 to TRBJ1-3; D not resolved. Trimming shortened V by 2 bases and J by 2 bases, and 13 bases separated the two germline ends. CDR1 and CDR2 (germline): ENHRY, SYGVKD. This CDR3 region has 16 residues. The CDR3: CAISEVPDRAGNTIYF. CDR3 nucleotide sequence: TGTGCCATCAGTGAGGTTCCGGACCGAGCTGGAAACACCATATATTTT.

The V and J genes are TRBV12-3 or TRBV12-4 and TRBJ1-1; D call uncertain. This CDR3 contains 13 residues. The V and J ends lost 5 bases and 0 bases respectively, with 7 bases between them. The DNA of the CDR3 is TGTGCCAGCAGTCCGAAACTGAACACTGAAGCTTTCTTT. Translating it yields CASSPKLNTEAFF.

This chain links TRBV27 with TRBJ2-3; D is tentatively TRBD1 or TRBD2 (5 bases each). The V and J ends lost 10 bases and 3 bases respectively, with 17 bases between them. CDR1 and CDR2 from the germline V gene are MNHEY and SMNVEV (reference sequence). The CDR3 runs to 14 residues. For the CDR3, the DNA is TGTGCCACCCAAACCGGTTGGGGGACAGATACGCAGTATTTT. It yields the protein CATQTGWGTDTQYF.

The chain combines TRBV5-8 with TRBJ1-2; perhaps TRBD1 as D (5 bases). The germline gives CDR1 SGHTS, CDR2 YDEGEE. The V end was cut by 1 base, the J end by 3 bases, with 16 bases between. The CDR3 contains 16 residues. Here the CDR3 reads CASSLNRWGGDYGYTF. As DNA, the CDR3 is TGTGCCAGCAGCTTGAACAGGTGGGGAGGCGACTATGGCTACACCTTC.

There are a few counts of this clone. V and J are TRBV7-9 and TRBJ2-2, with 9 bases aligning to TRBD1. V gave up 0 bases and J gave up 7 bases; unmatched junction bases: 9. The CDR3 length is 17 residues. Germline CDR1 SEHNR, CDR2 FQNEAQ (reference sequence). The CDR3 loop reads CASSLAPGQGNHGELFF. The CDR3 nucleotides read TGTGCCAGCAGCTTAGCCCCGGGACAGGGCAATCACGGGGAGCTGTTTTTT.

CDR3 bases: TGCGCCAGCAGCCAAGGTCTCCAGGGCATCCCCTACGAGCAGTACTTC. Translated: CASSQGLQGIPYEQYF. This chain links TRBV4-1 with TRBJ2-7, with D perhaps matching TRBD1 (5 bases). V lost 1 base and J lost 2, with 15 bases in between. The CDR3 is 16 amino acids. The germline gives CDR1 MGHRA, CDR2 YSYEKL.

The J gene is TRBJ1-2, the V gene TRBV6-5; 8 bases are a match to TRBD1. The length of the CDR3 is 12 residues. The germline V gene has CDR1 MNHEY and CDR2 SVGAGI. The V and J ends lost 7 bases and 6 bases, in that order; junction bases with no gene match: 4. The CDR3 nucleotides read TGTGCCAGCAACAGGGGGTGGAATGGCTACACCTTC. As protein: CASNRGWNGYTF.

This clone has a handful of counts. The chain carries TRBV7-9 and TRBJ1-2; D is undetermined. Trimming pared 6 bases from V and 4 bases from J, leaving 12 bases between. The CDR3 is made up of 13 amino acids. Per germline, CDR1 SEHNR and CDR2 FQNEAQ (reference sequence). Written as DNA, the CDR3 is TGTGCCAGCAGTACATGGGCGGGCTATGGCTACACCTTC. As protein: CASSTWAGYGYTF.